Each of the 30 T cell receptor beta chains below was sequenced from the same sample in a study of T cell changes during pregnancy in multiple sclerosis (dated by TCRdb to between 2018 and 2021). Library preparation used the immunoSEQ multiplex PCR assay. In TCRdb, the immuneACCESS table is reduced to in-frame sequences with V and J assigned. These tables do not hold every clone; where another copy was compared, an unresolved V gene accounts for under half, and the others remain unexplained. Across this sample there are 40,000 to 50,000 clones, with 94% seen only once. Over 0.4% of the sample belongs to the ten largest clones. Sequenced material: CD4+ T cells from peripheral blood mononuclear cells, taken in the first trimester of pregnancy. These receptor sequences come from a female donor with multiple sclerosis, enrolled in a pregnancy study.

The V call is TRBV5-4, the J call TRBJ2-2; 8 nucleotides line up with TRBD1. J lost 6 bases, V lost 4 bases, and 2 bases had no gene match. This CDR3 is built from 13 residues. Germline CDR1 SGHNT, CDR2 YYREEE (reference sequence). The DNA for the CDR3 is TGTGCCAGCAGCGTGGACAGGGCCGGGGAGCTGTTTTTT. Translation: CASSVDRAGELFF.

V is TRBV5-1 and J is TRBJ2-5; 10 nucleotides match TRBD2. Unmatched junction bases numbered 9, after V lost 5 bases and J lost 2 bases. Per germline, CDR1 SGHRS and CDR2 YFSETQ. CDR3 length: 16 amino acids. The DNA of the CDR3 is TGCGCCAGCAGACAGACTGGTAGCGGGGGGCAAGAGACCCAGTACTTC. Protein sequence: CASRQTGSGGQETQYF.

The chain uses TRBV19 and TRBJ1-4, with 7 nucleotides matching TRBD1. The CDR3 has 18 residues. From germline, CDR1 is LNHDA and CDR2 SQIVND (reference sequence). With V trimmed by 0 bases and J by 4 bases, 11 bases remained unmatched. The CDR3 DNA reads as TGTGCCAGTAGTATAGATAAGACAGGGACCTCGGGTAATGAAAAACTGTTTTTT. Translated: CASSIDKTGTSGNEKLFF. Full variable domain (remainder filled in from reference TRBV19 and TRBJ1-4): DGGITQSPKYLFRKEGQNVTLSCEQNLNHDAMYWYRQDPGQGLRLIYYSQIVNDFQKGDIAEGYSVSREKKESFPLTVTSAQKNPTAFYLCASSIDKTGTSGNEKLFFGSGTQLSVL.

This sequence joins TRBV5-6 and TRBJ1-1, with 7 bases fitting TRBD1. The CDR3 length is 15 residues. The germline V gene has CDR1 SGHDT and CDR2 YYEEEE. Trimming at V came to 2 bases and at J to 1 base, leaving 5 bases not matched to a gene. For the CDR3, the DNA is TGTGCCAGCAGCTTTGTTGGGACAGCGAACACTGAAGCTTTCTTT. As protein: CASSFVGTANTEAFF.

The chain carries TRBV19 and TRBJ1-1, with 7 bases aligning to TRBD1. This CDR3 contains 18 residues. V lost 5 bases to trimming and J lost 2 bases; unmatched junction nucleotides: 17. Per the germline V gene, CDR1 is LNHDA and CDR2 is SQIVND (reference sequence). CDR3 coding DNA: TGTGCCAGTAGTCTGCATGGGGGACAGACCTTCGCAAACACTGAAGCTTTCTTT. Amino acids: CASSLHGGQTFANTEAFF.

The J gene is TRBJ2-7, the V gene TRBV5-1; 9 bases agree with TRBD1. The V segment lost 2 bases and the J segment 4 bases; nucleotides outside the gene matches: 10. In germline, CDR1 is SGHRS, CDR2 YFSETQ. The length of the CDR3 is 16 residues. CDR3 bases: TGCGCCAGCAGCTTCGAACTGGGACAGGGACAATACGAGCAGTACTTC. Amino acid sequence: CASSFELGQGQYEQYF.

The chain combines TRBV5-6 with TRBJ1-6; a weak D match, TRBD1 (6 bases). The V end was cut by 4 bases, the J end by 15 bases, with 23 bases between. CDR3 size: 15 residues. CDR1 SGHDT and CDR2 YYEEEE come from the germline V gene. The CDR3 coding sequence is TGTGCCAGCAGCACAACCGGGACAAAGGTTAGTTACCTCCACTTT. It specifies CASSTTGTKVSYLHF.

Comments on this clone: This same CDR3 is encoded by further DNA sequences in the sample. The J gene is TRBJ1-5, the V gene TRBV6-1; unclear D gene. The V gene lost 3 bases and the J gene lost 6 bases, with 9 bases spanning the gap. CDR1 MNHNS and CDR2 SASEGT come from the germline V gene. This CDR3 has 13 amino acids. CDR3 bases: TGTGCCAGCAGTGATCGGGGTGGTCAGCCCCAGCATTTT. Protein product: CASSDRGGQPQHF.

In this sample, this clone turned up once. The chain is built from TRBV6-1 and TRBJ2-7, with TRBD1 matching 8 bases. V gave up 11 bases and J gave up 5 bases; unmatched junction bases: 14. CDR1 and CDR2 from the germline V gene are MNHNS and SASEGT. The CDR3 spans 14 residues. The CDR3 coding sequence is TGTGCCCACTCCCCCGGACAGGGTTGGGACGAGCAGTACTTC. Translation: CAHSPGQGWDEQYF.

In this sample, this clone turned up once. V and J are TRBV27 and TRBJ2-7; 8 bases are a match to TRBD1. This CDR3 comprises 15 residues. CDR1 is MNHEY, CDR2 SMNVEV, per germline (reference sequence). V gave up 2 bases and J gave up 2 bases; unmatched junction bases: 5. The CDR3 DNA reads TGTGCCAGCAGTTTAGGCTGGACAGGGCCCTACGAGCAGTACTTC. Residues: CASSLGWTGPYEQYF.

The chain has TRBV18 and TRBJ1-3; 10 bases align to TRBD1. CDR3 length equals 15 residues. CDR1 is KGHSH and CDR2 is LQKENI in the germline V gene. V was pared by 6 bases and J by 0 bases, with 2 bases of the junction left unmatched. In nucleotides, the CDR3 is TGTGCCAGCTCGCGGACAGGGGGCTCTGGAAACACCATATATTTT. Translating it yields CASSRTGGSGNTIYF.

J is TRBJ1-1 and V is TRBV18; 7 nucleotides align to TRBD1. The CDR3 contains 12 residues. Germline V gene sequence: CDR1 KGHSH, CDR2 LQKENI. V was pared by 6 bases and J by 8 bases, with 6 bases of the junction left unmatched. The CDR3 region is CASSSGQVEAFF. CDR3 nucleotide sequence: TGTGCCAGCTCCTCCGGACAGGTAGAAGCTTTCTTT.

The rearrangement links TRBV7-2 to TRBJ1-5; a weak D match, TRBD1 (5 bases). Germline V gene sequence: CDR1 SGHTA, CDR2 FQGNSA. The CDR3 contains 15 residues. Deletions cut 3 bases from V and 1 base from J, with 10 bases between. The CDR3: CASSFGQGSNQPQHF. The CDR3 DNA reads TGTGCCAGCAGCTTCGGGCAGGGAAGCAATCAGCCCCAGCATTTT.

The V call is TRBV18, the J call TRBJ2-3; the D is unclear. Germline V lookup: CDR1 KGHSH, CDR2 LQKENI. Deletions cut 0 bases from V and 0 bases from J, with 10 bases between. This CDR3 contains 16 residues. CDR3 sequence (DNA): TGTGCCAGCTCACCACCACAGACAACAAGCACAGATACGCAGTATTTT. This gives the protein CASSPPQTTSTDTQYF.

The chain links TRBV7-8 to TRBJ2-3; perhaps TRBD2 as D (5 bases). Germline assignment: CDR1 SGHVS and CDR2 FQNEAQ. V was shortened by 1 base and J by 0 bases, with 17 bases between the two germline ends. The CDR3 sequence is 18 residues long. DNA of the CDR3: TGTGCCAGCAGCTTAGACCCGGCTAGAGCGGCTAGCACAGATACGCAGTATTTT. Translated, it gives CASSLDPARAASTDTQYF.

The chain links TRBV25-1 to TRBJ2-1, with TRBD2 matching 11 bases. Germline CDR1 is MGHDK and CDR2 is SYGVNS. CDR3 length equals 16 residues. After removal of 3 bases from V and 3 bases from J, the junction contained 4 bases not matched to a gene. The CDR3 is CASSEHLAGGYNEQFF. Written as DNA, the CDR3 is TGTGCCAGCAGTGAGCACCTAGCGGGGGGCTACAATGAGCAGTTCTTC. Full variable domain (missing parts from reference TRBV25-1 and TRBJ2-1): EADIYQTPRYLVIGTGKKITLECSQTMGHDKMYWYQQDPGMELHLIHYSYGVNSTEKGDLSSESTVSRIRTEHFPLTLESARPSHTSQYLCASSEHLAGGYNEQFFGPGTRLTVL.

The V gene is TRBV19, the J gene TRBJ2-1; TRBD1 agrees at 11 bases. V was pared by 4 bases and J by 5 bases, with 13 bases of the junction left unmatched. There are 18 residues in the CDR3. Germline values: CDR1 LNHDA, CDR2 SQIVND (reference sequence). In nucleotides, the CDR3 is TGTGCCAGTAGTACCGGGACAGGGGGTGCCATGACCAACAATGAGCAGTTCTTC. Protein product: CASSTGTGGAMTNNEQFF.

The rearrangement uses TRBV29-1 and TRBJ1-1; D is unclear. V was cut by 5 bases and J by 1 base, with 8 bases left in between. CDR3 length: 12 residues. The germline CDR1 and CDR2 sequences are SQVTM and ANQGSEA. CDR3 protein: CSVQNTNTEAFF. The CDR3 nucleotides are TGCAGCGTTCAGAATACGAACACTGAAGCTTTCTTT.

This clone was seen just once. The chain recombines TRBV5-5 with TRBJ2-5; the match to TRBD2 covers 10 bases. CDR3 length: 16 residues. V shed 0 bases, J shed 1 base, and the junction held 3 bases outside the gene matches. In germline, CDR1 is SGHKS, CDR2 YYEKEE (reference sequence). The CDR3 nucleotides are TGTGCCAGCAGCTTGGTGGGACTAGCGAGCCAAGAGACCCAGTACTTC. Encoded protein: CASSLVGLASQETQYF.

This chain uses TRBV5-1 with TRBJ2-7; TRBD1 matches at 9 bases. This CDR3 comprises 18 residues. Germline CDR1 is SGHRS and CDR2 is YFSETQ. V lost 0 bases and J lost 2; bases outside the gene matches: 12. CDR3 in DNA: TGCGCCAGCAGCTTGGACCGGACAGGGGTGGCTGGGACCTACGAGCAGTACTTC. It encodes CASSLDRTGVAGTYEQYF.

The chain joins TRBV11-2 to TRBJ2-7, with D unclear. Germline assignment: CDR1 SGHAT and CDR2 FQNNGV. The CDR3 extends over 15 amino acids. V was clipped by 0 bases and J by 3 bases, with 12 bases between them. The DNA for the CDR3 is TGTGCCAGCAGCTTAGATTGGGCCCCGGACTACGAGCAGTACTTC. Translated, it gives CASSLDWAPDYEQYF.

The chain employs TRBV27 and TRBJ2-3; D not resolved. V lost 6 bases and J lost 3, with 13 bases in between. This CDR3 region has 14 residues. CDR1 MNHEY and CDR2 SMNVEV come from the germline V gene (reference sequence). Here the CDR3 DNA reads TGTGCCAGCAGCTCCCGAGTATTTACAGATACGCAGTATTTT. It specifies CASSSRVFTDTQYF.

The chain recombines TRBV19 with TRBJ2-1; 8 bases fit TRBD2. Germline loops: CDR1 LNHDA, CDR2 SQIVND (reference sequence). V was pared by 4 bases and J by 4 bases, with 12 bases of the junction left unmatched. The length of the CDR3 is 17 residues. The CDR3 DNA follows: TGTGCCAGTAGTACGTTACTCGAGGTAGCGGGGTACAATGAGCAGTTCTTC. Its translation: CASSTLLEVAGYNEQFF.

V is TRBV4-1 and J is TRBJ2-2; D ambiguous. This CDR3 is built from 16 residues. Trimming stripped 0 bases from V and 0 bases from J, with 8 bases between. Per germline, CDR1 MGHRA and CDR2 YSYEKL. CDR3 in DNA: TGCGCCAGCAGCCAAGATACAGCCCCGAACACCGGGGAGCTGTTTTTT. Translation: CASSQDTAPNTGELFF.

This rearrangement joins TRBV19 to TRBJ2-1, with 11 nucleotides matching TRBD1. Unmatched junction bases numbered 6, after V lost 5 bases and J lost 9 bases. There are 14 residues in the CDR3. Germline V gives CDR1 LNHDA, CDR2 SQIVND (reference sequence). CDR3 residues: CASSPGQGAFEQFF. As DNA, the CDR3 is TGTGCCAGTAGTCCTGGACAGGGGGCGTTTGAGCAGTTCTTC. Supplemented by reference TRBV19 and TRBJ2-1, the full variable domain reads DGGITQSPKYLFRKEGQNVTLSCEQNLNHDAMYWYRQDPGQGLRLIYYSQIVNDFQKGDIAEGYSVSREKKESFPLTVTSAQKNPTAFYLCASSPGQGAFEQFFGPGTRLTVL.

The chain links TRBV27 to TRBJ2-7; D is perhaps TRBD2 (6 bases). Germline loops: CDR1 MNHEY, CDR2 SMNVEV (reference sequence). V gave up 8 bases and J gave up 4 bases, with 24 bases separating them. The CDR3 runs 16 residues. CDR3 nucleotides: TGTGCCAGCGGCCCCTCGCTGGCGGGGAATCGTTACGAGCAGTACTTC. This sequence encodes CASGPSLAGNRYEQYF.

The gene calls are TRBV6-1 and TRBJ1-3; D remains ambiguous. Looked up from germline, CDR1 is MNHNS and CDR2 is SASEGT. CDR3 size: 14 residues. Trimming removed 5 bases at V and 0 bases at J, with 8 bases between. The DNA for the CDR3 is TGTGCCAGCAGTAACCAGAACTCTGGAAACACCATATATTTT. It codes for CASSNQNSGNTIYF.

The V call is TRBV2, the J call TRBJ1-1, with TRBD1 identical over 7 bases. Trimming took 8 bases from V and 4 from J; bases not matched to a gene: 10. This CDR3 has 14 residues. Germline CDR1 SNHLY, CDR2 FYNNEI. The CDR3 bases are TGTGCCAGCTGGTCTAGGGGGCGTCGCACTGAAGCTTTCTTT. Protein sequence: CASWSRGRRTEAFF.

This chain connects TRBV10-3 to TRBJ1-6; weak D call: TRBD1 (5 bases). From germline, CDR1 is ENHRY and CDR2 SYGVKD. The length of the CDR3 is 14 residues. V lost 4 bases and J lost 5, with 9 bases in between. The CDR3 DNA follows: TGTGCCATCAGTGTCGGCAGGGATAATTCACCCCTCCACTTT. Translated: CAISVGRDNSPLHF.

The CDR3 loop reads CASSQDMDRVFQPQHF. Written as DNA, the CDR3 is TGTGCCAGCAGCCAAGACATGGACAGGGTTTTTCAGCCCCAGCATTTT. V is TRBV4-2 and J is TRBJ1-5; 8 nucleotides match TRBD1. The trim removed 0 bases at V and 6 bases at J, leaving 7 bases unmatched. The CDR3 extends over 16 amino acids. Germline V gene data show CDR1 as LGHNA and CDR2 as YNFKEQ.